This is a list of T cell receptor beta chains from one sample in a study of T cell changes during pregnancy in multiple sclerosis. The method was immunoSEQ multiplex PCR; TCRdb's version includes in-frame clones alone and lacks a portion of them. The sample carries more than 90,000 clones, 92% recorded once. The sample was peripheral blood, taken in the first trimester of pregnancy. Receptor source: a female donor with multiple sclerosis, enrolled in a pregnancy study. Both conserved end residues are part of each CDR3. D genes are given only for firm matches. A row's size may be missing; if present it is once, few, many or a size class.

TRBV28,.,TRBJ1-1,once,TGTGCCAGCAGTTTATTATCGGTTACGAACACTGAAGCTTTCTTT,CASSLLSVTNTEAFF
TRBV6-4,TRBD2,TRBJ2-1,.,TGTGCCAGCAGTGACGGGCGGGAGGGCCTTTTAAATGAGCAGTTCTTC,CASSDGREGLLNEQFF
TRBV9,.,TRBJ2-7,once,TGTGCCAGCAGCGTGGCGACTTCCTACGAGCAGTACTTC,CASSVATSYEQYF
TRBV4-1,TRBD2,TRBJ2-1,.,TGCGCCAGCAGCCAAGGGGCGGGAGGGTACAATGAGCAGTTCTTC,CASSQGAGGYNEQFF
TRBV14,.,TRBJ2-1,.,TGTGCCAGCAGCCAGGCCGGGACAACCTACAATGAGCAGTTCTTC,CASSQAGTTYNEQFF
TRBV25-1,.,TRBJ2-4,.,TGTGCCAGCAGTGATCCCGGGAGCAAAAACATTCAGTACTTC,CASSDPGSKNIQYF
TRBV2,TRBD1,TRBJ1-1,.,TGTGCCAGCAGTGGCGGACAGGGGAAAATTGAAGCTTTCTTT,CASSGGQGKIEAFF
TRBV5-1,TRBD2,TRBJ2-7,.,TGCGCCAGCAGCCCGGGACTAGCGGCGATGTACTACGAGCAGTACTTC,CASSPGLAAMYYEQYF
TRBV5-1,TRBD1,TRBJ1-1,.,TGCGCCAGTATGGGACAGGGGAACACTGAAGCTTTCTTT,CASMGQGNTEAFF
TRBV7-6,TRBD2,TRBJ2-7,once,TGTGCCAGCAGCTTACGACTAGCACCTACCTACGAGCAGTACTTC,CASSLRLAPTYEQYF
TRBV27,TRBD1,TRBJ2-1,once,TGTGCCAGCAGTGCTTGGACAGGGACCAACAATGAGCAGTTCTTC,CASSAWTGTNNEQFF
TRBV6-4,.,TRBJ2-1,few,TGTGCCAGCTCCCCGGACTCCGGCGATGAGCAGTTCTTC,CASSPDSGDEQFF
TRBV7-9,TRBD1,TRBJ1-1,.,TGTGCCAGCACGAAGGACGACAGGGCTGAAGCTTTCTTT,CASTKDDRAEAFF
TRBV19,TRBD1,TRBJ2-4,.,TGTGCCAGTAGTGTTCCGACAGGGGTGGGGACCAAAAACATTCAGTACTTC,CASSVPTGVGTKNIQYF
TRBV11-1,TRBD1,TRBJ2-5,.,TGTGCCAGCAGCTTACCCCGTGACAGGGGAAGGGAAGAGACCCAGTACTTC,CASSLPRDRGREETQYF
TRBV4-2,TRBD1,TRBJ1-4,.,TGTGCCAGCAGCCGATCGCAGGGGGAGGATGAAAAACTGTTTTTT,CASSRSQGEDEKLFF
TRBV7-9,.,TRBJ1-2,.,TGTGCCAGCAGGCCCCAGGATGAAGGCTACACCTTC,CASRPQDEGYTF
TRBV19,TRBD1,TRBJ1-1,.,TGTGCCAGTAACCCTCCGTTCGGGACAGAGAACACTGAAGCTTTCTTT,CASNPPFGTENTEAFF
TRBV7-9,.,TRBJ2-7,.,TGTGCCAGCAGCATGCACGCGACCTACGAGCAGTACTTC,CASSMHATYEQYF
TRBV27,.,TRBJ2-5,.,TGTGCCAGCAGTTTAATGTCAGGCCTAATCCAGTACTTC,CASSLMSGLIQYF
TRBV5-1,.,TRBJ2-1,.,TGCGCCAGCAGCACCACAAGAGGGGGCTCCTACAATGAGCAGTTCTTC,CASSTTRGGSYNEQFF
TRBV7-8,TRBD2,TRBJ2-7,.,TGTGCCAGCAGCCACTGGACTAGCGGGTCCTACGAGCAGTACTTC,CASSHWTSGSYEQYF
TRBV6-1,TRBD2,TRBJ2-1,.,TGTGCCAGCAGGGGACTAGCCTACAATGAGCAGTTCTTC,CASRGLAYNEQFF
TRBV30,.,TRBJ1-2,once,TGTGCCTGGACCAGACAACGGCAAGCCTATGGCTACACCTTC,CAWTRQRQAYGYTF
TRBV6-5,TRBD2,TRBJ2-7,.,TGTGCCAGCAGTTATACTAGCGGGGCCTCCTACGAGCAGTACTTC,CASSYTSGASYEQYF
TRBV6-6,.,TRBJ2-2,few,TGTGCCACCCGCGGTGGGGGGACCGGGGAGCTGTTTTTT,CATRGGGTGELFF
TRBV30,TRBD1,TRBJ2-4,.,TGTGCCTGGAGTGTAGGGGGCGCAAACATTCAGTACTTC,CAWSVGGANIQYF
TRBV19,.,TRBJ2-1,.,TGTGCCAGTAGTATCTTGGCAGACAACAATGAGCAGTTCTTC,CASSILADNNEQFF
TRBV4-1,.,TRBJ2-7,.,TGCGCCAGCAGCCCCAAGTTCGGGAGAACGACCACCTACGAGCAGTACTTC,CASSPKFGRTTTYEQYF
TRBV4-2,.,TRBJ2-7,.,TGTGCCAGCAGCCCCGGGGGAGATTACGAGCAGTACTTC,CASSPGGDYEQYF
TRBV29-1,.,TRBJ1-2,.,TGCAGCGTTGGTTCAGACTATGGCTACACCTTC,CSVGSDYGYTF
TRBV15,TRBD2,TRBJ2-3,.,TGTGCCATCGCTAGCGGGAGGGCCGTTGAGACTCCAGATACGCAGTATTTT,CAIASGRAVETPDTQYF
TRBV29-1,.,TRBJ2-1,.,TGCAGCGTTGAAGATCAGGGGAGAAATGAGCAGTTCTTC,CSVEDQGRNEQFF
TRBV7-7,TRBD1,TRBJ2-7,once,TGTGCCAGCAGCTTACCCCCAGCCAGGGGGCACCCCGCCTACGAGCAGTACTTC,CASSLPPARGHPAYEQYF
TRBV27,TRBD1,TRBJ2-7,.,TGTGCCAGCAGTACCCAGGGACAGATCAGCTCCTACGAGCAGTACTTC,CASSTQGQISSYEQYF
TRBV6-5,TRBD1,TRBJ1-1,few,TGTGCCAGCAGTTACAAGGGGGCGACTGAAGCTTTCTTT,CASSYKGATEAFF
TRBV6-1,.,TRBJ1-2,.,TGTGCCAGCAGTGACCCCCGGTACACCCGGGGGTATGGCTACACCTTC,CASSDPRYTRGYGYTF
TRBV23-1,TRBD1,TRBJ2-3,.,TGCGCCAGCAGTCGCCTAACAGGGGGGCGATGCACAGATACGCAGTATTTT,CASSRLTGGRCTDTQYF
TRBV29-1,.,TRBJ2-3,.,TGCAGCGCCGGCGGGGCGGGCACAGATACGCAGTATTTT,CSAGGAGTDTQYF
TRBV5-4,TRBD1,TRBJ2-3,.,TGTGCCAGCAGCTTGGGGACAGGGGGCACAGATACGCAGTATTTT,CASSLGTGGTDTQYF
TRBV27,.,TRBJ2-1,.,TGTGCCGCGAGTTTGAGTGCCTACAATGAGCAGTTCTTC,CAASLSAYNEQFF
TRBV19,TRBD2,TRBJ2-2,once,TGTGCCAGTGGGGGACTAGCGGGATCCGGGGAGCTGTTTTTT,CASGGLAGSGELFF
TRBV23-1,TRBD1,TRBJ2-7,.,TGCGCCAGCAGTCCCACAGGGGGATGCTCCTACGAGCAGTACTTC,CASSPTGGCSYEQYF
TRBV7-6,.,TRBJ1-5,.,TGTGCCAGCAGCTTAGCGGACACGAATCAGCCCCAGCATTTT,CASSLADTNQPQHF